This entry is about one TCR beta chain. The antigen remains undetermined. These data originate in a study of CD8 T cells in Susac syndrome. Reverse transcription of about 0.45 to 1 ug RNA was carried out with random hexamers. Amplification of TCR beta CDR3 used immunoSEQ multiplex PCR across 54 Vbeta and 13 Jbeta. TCRdb independently ran MiXCR on the immunoSEQ multiplex PCR reads; one entry per CDR3 protein. The sample has about 140,000 distinct CDR3 sequences; 94% are singletons. Bulk CD8+ and CD4+ cells came from magnetic negative isolation; CD8+ TEMRA by FACS. V lost 0 bases and J lost 3; bases outside the gene matches: 2. Germline V CDR1 and CDR2: MNHEY, SVGAGI. CDR3 length: 15 residues. Notes on the study in general: It was acknowledged in the study that its TCR sequencing and HLA analysis involved a relatively small number of individuals.

The genes are TRBV6-5 and TRBJ2-7; 10 bases map to TRBD2. Sequencing was done on a sample of CD8+ T cells from PBMCs. This sequence originates from a human donor in good health. The CDR3 sequence is CASSYSSSGGYEQYF. In nucleotides, the CDR3 is TGTGCCAGCAGTTACTCGTCTAGCGGGGGCTACGAGCAGTACTTC.